Below, 17 T cell receptor beta chains from the same sample are listed, as sequenced in a study of post-analysis software for immune sequencing data. General study findings and limits: Controls had lower frequencies than patients of about 5 TRBV segments, which included TRBV5-6, TRBV5-1 and TRBV20-1.

Unique molecular identifiers were built into the TCR beta cDNA libraries. TCRdb called the PCR reads again in MiXCR, with one record for every CDR3 protein. Of 350,000 to 500,000 distinct CDR3 sequences in the sample, 30% to 40% were seen once. For these receptors, no antigen is known. Sequenced input: blood. These receptors all stem from a girl aged 2 to 9 with multiple sclerosis.

J is TRBJ1-6 and V is TRBV5-5; the D gene is possibly TRBD1 (5 bases). CDR3 length equals 15 residues. The V gene's germline CDR1 is SGHKS and CDR2 YYEKEE (reference sequence). The V and J ends lost 7 bases and 5 bases respectively, with 16 bases between them. The CDR3 here is CASLTGTSNNSPLHF. The CDR3 region has the DNA TGTGCCAGCCTTACCGGGACGTCCAATAATTCACCCCTCCACTTT.

The chain is built from TRBV20-1 and TRBJ2-1, with TRBD2 identical over 10 bases. After removal of 4 bases from V and 3 bases from J, the junction contained 9 bases not matched to a gene. The CDR3 covers 16 residues. The germline V gene encodes CDR1 DFQATT and CDR2 SNEGSKA (reference sequence). CDR3 residues: CSAIGLAAIYYNEQFF. CDR3 DNA sequence: TGCAGTGCTATTGGACTAGCGGCTATCTACTACAATGAGCAGTTCTTC.

This clonotype has only a few counts. CDR3 in DNA: TGTGCCAGCCGTTCTGTAGCGGGGGGGTCCTACAATGAGCAGTTCTTC. This sequence encodes CASRSVAGGSYNEQFF. The J gene is TRBJ2-1, the V gene TRBV27, with 11 positions matching TRBD2. The CDR3 extends over 16 amino acids. Germline V gene data show CDR1 as MNHEY and CDR2 as SMNVEV (reference sequence). V dropped 8 bases and J dropped 1; count of bases not matched to a gene: 7.

V and J are TRBV12-3 or TRBV12-4 and TRBJ1-5, with a weak D call TRBD1 (5 bases). Trimming left V 5 bases short and J 6 bases short, with 11 bases between. The CDR3 extends over 13 amino acids. CDR3 nucleotide sequence: TGTGCCAGCAGTCGACTCACAGGTCAGCCCCAGCATTTT. This codes for CASSRLTGQPQHF.

This clonotype was counted only a few times. CDR3 in DNA: TGCGCCAGCAGCCACCTCCGGGACGAAGCTTTCTTT. Translated, it gives CASSHLRDEAFF. This sequence joins TRBV4-1 and TRBJ1-1, with D possibly being TRBD1 (5 bases). In germline, CDR1 is MGHRA, CDR2 YSYEKL. The CDR3 spans 12 residues. Trimming stripped 3 bases from V and 8 bases from J, with 10 bases between.

The chain employs TRBV2 and TRBJ2-5; D is uncertain. Trimming stripped 7 bases from V and 3 bases from J, with 12 bases between. Germline loops: CDR1 SNHLY, CDR2 FYNNEI. There are 13 residues in the CDR3. This CDR3 reads CASILHREETQYF. The DNA of the CDR3 is TGTGCCAGCATCTTACACCGGGAAGAGACCCAGTACTTC.

This chain connects TRBV21-1 to TRBJ2-1; the table's D call of TRBD1 was not tested on the DNA. TRBV21-1 is flagged as a pseudogene. CDR3 size: 12 residues. The CDR3 sequence: CASNPGGSEQFF. The DNA for the CDR3 is TGTGCCAGCAATCCCGGGGGCTCGGAGCAGTTCTTC.

The chain recombines TRBV9 with TRBJ2-7; D not certain. The germline CDR1 and CDR2 sequences are SGDLS and YYNGEE. The CDR3 runs to 15 residues. The germline V and J ends were trimmed by 1 base and 2 bases, with 13 bases remaining between them. The CDR3 DNA reads TGTGCCAGCAGCGTAACTTTGGGCGCCGCCTACGAGCAGTACTTC. Protein: CASSVTLGAAYEQYF.

The chain recombines TRBV5-1 with TRBJ2-7, with 8 nucleotides matching TRBD2. This CDR3 has 14 amino acids. Germline CDR1 reads SGHRS; CDR2 reads YFSETQ. Trimming removed 5 bases from V and 1 base from J; junction bases left unmatched: 5. The CDR3 sequence is CASRWAGGSYEQYF. CDR3 bases: TGCGCCAGCAGATGGGCGGGAGGATCCTACGAGCAGTACTTC.

The chain carries TRBV12-3 or TRBV12-4 and TRBJ1-1; 7 positions match TRBD1. This CDR3 contains 15 residues. With V trimmed by 6 bases and J by 2 bases, 9 bases remained unmatched. The CDR3 DNA sequence: TGTGCCAGCAGCTCGACCGGGACAGTTAACACTGAAGCTTTCTTT. Protein: CASSSTGTVNTEAFF.

This clonotype has just one count. This sequence joins TRBV13 and TRBJ2-4; D perhaps matches TRBD2 (6 bases). Germline CDR1 and CDR2: PRHDT and FYEKMQ (reference sequence). CDR3 length: 14 residues. V lost 7 bases to trimming and J lost 0 bases, with 10 bases between them. CDR3 in amino acids: CASTQGLAKNIQYF. The CDR3 DNA is TGTGCCAGCACCCAGGGACTAGCCAAAAACATTCAGTACTTC.

As concerns this clonotype: A much larger clone sits a single nucleotide away, making a read error possible. J is TRBJ1-2 and V is TRBV4-3; possibly TRBD1 for D (6 bases). The V end lost 4 bases, the J end lost 4 bases, and 13 bases lay between the germline ends. The germline CDR1 and CDR2 sequences are LGHNA and YSLEER. The CDR3 is 14 residues long. CDR3 region: CASSLRQVSYGYTF. The CDR3 DNA follows: TGCGCCAGCAGCCTGCGACAGGTTAGCTATGGCTACACCTTC.

This clonotype has just a few counts. This rearrangement joins TRBV7-2 to TRBJ2-1; 12 bases agree with TRBD2. Unmatched junction bases numbered 4, after V lost 0 bases and J lost 4 bases. The CDR3 spans 17 residues. CDR1 and CDR2 (germline): SGHTA, FQGNSA. The CDR3 sequence: CASSLARTSGKYNEQFF. The CDR3 DNA reads TGTGCCAGCAGCTTAGCTAGGACTAGCGGGAAGTACAATGAGCAGTTCTTC.

V and J are TRBV28 and TRBJ2-5; 10 bases match TRBD2. CDR3 size: 17 residues. V was pared by 6 bases and J by 3 bases, with 13 bases of the junction left unmatched. Germline V gene data show CDR1 as MDHEN and CDR2 as SYDVKM. The DNA of the CDR3 is TGTGCCAGCAGCGGACTAGCGGCAGCCCAGTGGGAAGAGACCCAGTACTTC. Protein: CASSGLAAAQWEETQYF.

This rearrangement joins TRBV20-1 to TRBJ2-7, with D tentatively TRBD2 (7 bases). Trimming shortened V by 5 bases and J by 0 bases, and 20 bases separated the two germline ends. This CDR3 comprises 16 residues. Germline CDR1 and CDR2: DFQATT and SNEGSKA (reference sequence). The CDR3 reads CSAGGATRRSSYEQYF. In nucleotides, the CDR3 is TGCAGTGCTGGGGGGGCGACTAGAAGGAGCTCCTACGAGCAGTACTTC.

This clonotype was detected only once. J is TRBJ2-7 and V is TRBV7-2; a weak D match, TRBD1 (5 bases). Germline-derived CDR1 and CDR2 are SGHTA and FQGNSA. Trimming shortened V by 4 bases and J by 2 bases, and 12 bases separated the two germline ends. CDR3 length: 14 residues. DNA for the CDR3: TGTGCCAGCAGCTGGTCTGACAGAGCCTACGAGCAGTACTTC. Translated, it gives CASSWSDRAYEQYF.

The gene calls are TRBV7-8 and TRBJ2-1; TRBD1 might be the D (6 bases). V was cut by 3 bases and J by 4 bases, with 13 bases left in between. The CDR3 sequence is 15 residues long. Germline V gene data show CDR1 as SGHVS and CDR2 as FQNEAQ. The CDR3 protein is CASSFANRVYNEQFF. As DNA, the CDR3 is TGTGCCAGCAGCTTCGCAAACAGGGTTTACAATGAGCAGTTCTTC. The entire variable domain, with the rest obtained from reference TRBV7-8 and TRBJ2-1, is as follows: GAGVSQSPRYKVAKRGQDVALRCDPISGHVSLFWYQQALGQGPEFLTYFQNEAQLDKSGLPSDRFFAERPEGSVSTLKIQRTQQEDSAVYLCASSFANRVYNEQFFGPGTRLTVL.